This TCR beta chain stems from a study of cytomegalovirus exposure and HLA in healthy donors. The study's findings and limits: The classifier reportedly diagnosed cytomegalovirus status with high specificity and sensitivity. In vitro, three CMV-associated chains proved specific for CMV antigens.

TCRdb keeps only in-frame clones here, not all; method: immunoSEQ multiplex PCR. Counted here are under 200,000 clones, around nine tenths occurring once; the ten biggest clones make up about 9.3%. With respect to this clone: The antigen is undetermined.

Germline assignment: CDR1 GTSNPN and CDR2 SVGIG (reference sequence). The CDR3 runs to 10 residues. V dropped 4 bases and J dropped 11 bases, with 11 bases sitting between them. Source material: PBMCs. The sequence was obtained from a woman aged 18-35 years in good health and CMV-seropositive. The chain couples TRBV30 to TRBJ1-1, with a weak D call TRBD1 (6 bases). The CDR3 sequence: CAWNRVWAFF. The DNA of the CDR3 is TGTGCCTGGAACAGGGTATGGGCTTTCTTT.